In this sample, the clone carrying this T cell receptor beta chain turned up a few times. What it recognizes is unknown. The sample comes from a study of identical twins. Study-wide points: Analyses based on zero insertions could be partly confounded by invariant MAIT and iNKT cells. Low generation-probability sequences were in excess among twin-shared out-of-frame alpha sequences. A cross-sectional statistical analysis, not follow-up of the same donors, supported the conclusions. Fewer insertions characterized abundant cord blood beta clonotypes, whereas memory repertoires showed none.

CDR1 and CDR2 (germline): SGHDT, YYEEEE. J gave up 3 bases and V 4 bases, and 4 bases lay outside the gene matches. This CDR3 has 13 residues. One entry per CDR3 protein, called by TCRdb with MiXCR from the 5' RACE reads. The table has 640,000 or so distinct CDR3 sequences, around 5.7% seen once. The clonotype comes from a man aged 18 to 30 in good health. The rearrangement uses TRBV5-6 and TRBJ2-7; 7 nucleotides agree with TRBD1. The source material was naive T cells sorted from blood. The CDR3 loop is CASSHDRVYEQYV. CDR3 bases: TGTGCCAGCAGCCATGACAGGGTCTACGAGCAGTACGTC.